This T cell receptor (beta chain) stems from a study of cytomegalovirus exposure and HLA in healthy donors. General study results and limits: Later examination showed HLA-associated TCR beta chains had greater clonal expansion than equally common others.

Remarks on this clone: Its antigen is not identified.

PCR involved 60 Vbeta and 13 Jbeta primers. Generated by immunoSEQ multiplex PCR, the TCRdb table keeps only in-frame clones and is missing some. Listed are 200,000 or so clones; about 1% falls within the top ten. This receptor was obtained from a girl aged 2 to 9 in good health and CMV-seropositive. Sequencing input: PBMCs.

CDR3 amino acids: CASSPSGSSYNEQFF. In DNA form, the CDR3 reads TGTGCCAGCAGTCCTAGCGGGAGCTCCTACAATGAGCAGTTCTTC. This sequence joins TRBV6-1 and TRBJ2-1; 10 bases map to TRBD2. The CDR3 sequence is 15 residues long. CDR1 is MNHNS and CDR2 is SASEGT in the germline V gene. V lost 5 bases and J lost 0; bases outside the gene matches: 1.